These 19 T cell receptor beta chains were sequenced from one sample in a study of T cell changes during pregnancy in multiple sclerosis. The table came from immunoSEQ multiplex PCR; TCRdb's copy has only in-frame clones and leaves some out. The sample holds 35,000 to 55,000 clones, nearly 95% seen once. Sequencing was performed on peripheral blood, taken in the third trimester of pregnancy. The receptors were gathered from a female donor with multiple sclerosis, enrolled in a pregnancy study.

The chain carries TRBV7-9 and TRBJ2-5, with unresolved D. The germline CDR1 and CDR2 sequences are SEHNR and FQNEAQ (reference sequence). V was shortened by 4 bases and J by 5 bases, with 17 bases between the two germline ends. The CDR3 covers 15 residues. The CDR3 DNA reads as TGTGCCAGCAGCTCGTTCGAGACGGAGATGGAGACCCAGTACTTC. Translated, it gives CASSSFETEMETQYF.

This clone has just one count. V is TRBV7-9 and J is TRBJ1-6; a possible D gene is TRBD1 (5 bases). Deletions cut 5 bases from V and 10 bases from J, with 18 bases between. The CDR3 consists of 15 residues. Germline loops: CDR1 SEHNR, CDR2 FQNEAQ (reference sequence). The CDR3 DNA follows: TGTGCCAGCAGCCCGTCCTGGGGGGAGGGATCACCCCTCCACTTT. Its protein product is CASSPSWGEGSPLHF. Full variable domain (remainder filled in from reference TRBV7-9 and TRBJ1-6): DTGVSQNPRHKITKRGQNVTFRCDPISEHNRLYWYRQTLGQGPEFLTYFQNEAQLEKSRLLSDRFSAERPKGSFSTLEIQRTEQGDSAMYLCASSPSWGEGSPLHFGNGTRLTVT.

In this sample, this clone turned up once. The chain has TRBV9 and TRBJ2-7; 7 bases are shared with TRBD1. The germline CDR1 and CDR2 sequences are SGDLS and YYNGEE. The CDR3 has 16 residues. Losses at the gene ends were 3 bases for V and 2 bases for J; bases not matched to a gene: 11. The CDR3 DNA is TGTGCCAGCAGCGGTGGTGGCCGGGACAGCCCCTACGAGCAGTACTTC. Amino acids: CASSGGGRDSPYEQYF.

This clone was seen a handful of times. The genes are TRBV6-5 and TRBJ2-2; the match to TRBD1 covers 9 bases. This CDR3 is built from 15 residues. V lost 6 bases, J lost 4 bases, and 6 bases stayed unmatched. Germline-derived CDR1 and CDR2 are MNHEY and SVGAGI. As DNA, the CDR3 is TGTGCCAGCAGGGCTACAGGGGGCCTCACCGGGGAGCTGTTTTTT. Translating gives CASRATGGLTGELFF.

This clone was recorded only once. The rearrangement uses TRBV29-1 and TRBJ2-2; TRBD2 is a possible D gene (6 bases). The CDR3 is 13 residues long. The germline V gene has CDR1 SQVTM and CDR2 ANQGSEA. V dropped 5 bases and J dropped 5 bases, with 12 bases sitting between them. CDR3 nucleotides: TGCAGCGTTTCTAGCGTGATAACCGGGGAGCTGTTTTTT. Translated: CSVSSVITGELFF.

The chain recombines TRBV5-1 with TRBJ1-1; 7 nucleotides match TRBD1. Germline V CDR1 and CDR2: SGHRS, YFSETQ. V lost 4 bases to trimming and J lost 4 bases; unmatched junction nucleotides: 10. The CDR3 loop spans 15 amino acids. This CDR3 reads CASSISWTGGTEAFF. For the CDR3, the DNA is TGCGCCAGCAGCATATCCTGGACAGGAGGCACTGAAGCTTTCTTT.

The chain couples TRBV27 to TRBJ2-7; D is possibly TRBD2 (5 bases). The germline V gene has CDR1 MNHEY and CDR2 SMNVEV (reference sequence). The ends were cut back, 5 bases at V and 7 bases at J, with 9 bases in the middle. The CDR3 covers 11 residues. In DNA form, the CDR3 reads TGTGCCAGCAGTCGAGGGCTGGAGCAGTACTTC. It translates to CASSRGLEQYF.

The rearrangement links TRBV27 to TRBJ2-7; 7 bases are a match to TRBD1. V was pared by 6 bases and J by 2 bases, with 10 bases of the junction left unmatched. The CDR3 is 15 amino acids. Germline V lookup: CDR1 MNHEY, CDR2 SMNVEV (reference sequence). CDR3 nucleotides: TGTGCCAGCAGGCGAACCGGGACAGCCACCTACGAGCAGTACTTC. This codes for CASRRTGTATYEQYF.

The chain links TRBV6-6 to TRBJ2-1; 10 bases line up with TRBD2. V dropped 7 bases and J dropped 6; count of bases not matched to a gene: 3. This CDR3 is built from 13 residues. Germline V lookup: CDR1 MNHNY, CDR2 SVGAGI (reference sequence). Here the CDR3 DNA reads TGTGCCAGCATCAGGACTAGCGGCAATGAGCAGTTCTTC. Amino acids: CASIRTSGNEQFF.

The genes are TRBV7-3 and TRBJ2-1, with TRBD2 identical over 10 bases. With V trimmed by 5 bases and J by 7 bases, 8 bases remained unmatched. This CDR3 spans 15 amino acids. The germline CDR1 and CDR2 sequences are SGHTA and FQGTGA. CDR3 bases: TGTGCCAGCAGCCCCCGCGCTAGCGGGAGTAATGAGCAGTTCTTC. Its translation: CASSPRASGSNEQFF.

The genes are TRBV18 and TRBJ1-4; 8 nucleotides align to TRBD1. Per germline, CDR1 KGHSH and CDR2 LQKENI. The CDR3 has 15 amino acids. Losses at the gene ends were 1 base for V and 7 bases for J; bases not matched to a gene: 5. The CDR3 here is CASSPRTGRGEKLFF. CDR3 bases: TGTGCCAGCTCACCACGGACAGGGAGAGGTGAAAAACTGTTTTTT. Based on the CDR3 plus reference TRBV18 and TRBJ1-4, the full variable domain is NAGVMQNPRHLVRRRGQEARLRCSPMKGHSHVYWYRQLPEEGLKFMVYLQKENIIDESGMPKERFSAEFPKEGPSILRIQQVVRGDSAAYFCASSPRTGRGEKLFFGSGTQLSVL.

The V call is TRBV15, the J call TRBJ1-2; D remains unclear. CDR3 length equals 13 residues. The germline gives CDR1 LNHNV, CDR2 YYDKDF (reference sequence). Trimming stripped 5 bases from V and 0 bases from J, with 7 bases between. As DNA, the CDR3 is TGTGCCACCAGCGGCGGGTCTAACTATGGCTACACCTTC. Protein product: CATSGGSNYGYTF.

This clone was seen a few times. V is TRBV4-1 and J is TRBJ1-2; D possibly corresponds to TRBD1 (6 bases). Trimming left V 6 bases short and J 8 bases short, with 16 bases between. Germline CDR1 MGHRA, CDR2 YSYEKL. The CDR3 totals 13 residues. The CDR3: CASSQRDNSGYTF. The CDR3 coding sequence is TGCGCCAGCAGTCAGAGGGACAACTCCGGCTACACCTTC.

This sequence joins TRBV5-4 and TRBJ2-2, with 9 bases matching TRBD2. CDR1 and CDR2 from the germline V gene are SGHNT and YYREEE (reference sequence). Trimming at V came to 0 bases and at J to 7 bases, leaving 10 bases not matched to a gene. This CDR3 is 17 amino acids long. The CDR3 here is CASSLAAGGPLGGELFF. CDR3 DNA: TGTGCCAGCAGCTTGGCAGCGGGAGGACCGCTGGGCGGGGAGCTGTTTTTT.

V gene TRBV9 combines with J gene TRBJ2-3; 7 nucleotides align to TRBD1. V gave up 2 bases and J gave up 6 bases; unmatched junction bases: 9. The CDR3 sequence is 15 residues long. Per the germline V gene, CDR1 is SGDLS and CDR2 is YYNGEE. This chain's CDR3 is CASSVFNRGRDTQYF. In nucleotides, the CDR3 is TGTGCCAGCAGCGTTTTTAACAGGGGTCGGGATACGCAGTATTTT.

The V and J genes are TRBV4-3 and TRBJ2-6; possibly TRBD1 for D (6 bases). V was clipped by 0 bases and J by 3 bases, with 9 bases between them. This CDR3 spans 16 amino acids. Germline V gives CDR1 LGHNA, CDR2 YSLEER. This chain's CDR3 is CASSQETGHGANVLTF. Written as DNA, the CDR3 is TGCGCCAGCAGCCAAGAAACAGGGCATGGGGCCAACGTCCTGACTTTC.

CDR3 bases: TGTGCCAGCAGTTCACTCCAGGGGGTAATACCGAACTACAATGAGCAGTTCTTC. Its protein product is CASSSLQGVIPNYNEQFF. The V gene is TRBV28, the J gene TRBJ2-1; 7 bases are shared with TRBD1. The V gene's germline CDR1 is MDHEN and CDR2 SYDVKM. J lost 3 bases, V lost 4 bases, and 15 bases had no gene match. The CDR3 runs 18 residues.

The chain combines TRBV14 with TRBJ2-1, with TRBD1 identical over 10 bases. V lost 1 base to trimming and J lost 2 bases; unmatched junction nucleotides: 5. The CDR3 has 17 residues. Germline-derived CDR1 and CDR2 are SGHDN and FVKESK. CDR3 bases: TGTGCCAGCAGCCAAGGTCCGGGACAGGGGCCCTACAATGAGCAGTTCTTC. Amino acids: CASSQGPGQGPYNEQFF.

V usage is TRBV9 and J usage is TRBJ1-1, with 10 nucleotides matching TRBD1. CDR3 size: 16 residues. Trimming cost V 4 bases and J 0 bases; bases outside gene matches: 6. Looked up from germline, CDR1 is SGDLS and CDR2 is YYNGEE. The CDR3 nucleotides read TGTGCCAGCAGCCCGGGGACAGGGGTTTTGAACACTGAAGCTTTCTTT. It codes for CASSPGTGVLNTEAFF.